This T cell receptor beta chain was captured in a study of cytomegalovirus exposure and HLA in healthy donors. Overall study findings and caveats: Published work reported that the classifier diagnosed cytomegalovirus status with high specificity and sensitivity. When the data were analyzed later, several of the most significant clusters appeared to be linked to common viral pathogens.

It was with 60 Vbeta and 13 Jbeta primers that the PCR ran. The method was immunoSEQ multiplex PCR; TCRdb's version includes in-frame clones alone and lacks a portion of them. The repertoire includes about 92,000 clones, over 70% of them detected once, and less than 9.5% sits in the top ten. Every donor was a healthy person donating bone marrow. This clone was detected a few times. What it binds is not known. The sample taken for sequencing was PBMCs. This receptor was taken from a man aged 45 to 65 in good health and CMV-seropositive.

This CDR3 reads CASRPSGGSTEAFF. The CDR3 nucleotides are TGTGCCAGCAGGCCCTCAGGGGGAAGCACTGAAGCTTTCTTT. This chain links TRBV6-5 with TRBJ1-1; 7 positions match TRBD1. Germline-derived CDR1 and CDR2 are MNHEY and SVGAGI. CDR3 size: 14 residues. J gave up 4 bases and V 6 bases, and 8 bases lay outside the gene matches.